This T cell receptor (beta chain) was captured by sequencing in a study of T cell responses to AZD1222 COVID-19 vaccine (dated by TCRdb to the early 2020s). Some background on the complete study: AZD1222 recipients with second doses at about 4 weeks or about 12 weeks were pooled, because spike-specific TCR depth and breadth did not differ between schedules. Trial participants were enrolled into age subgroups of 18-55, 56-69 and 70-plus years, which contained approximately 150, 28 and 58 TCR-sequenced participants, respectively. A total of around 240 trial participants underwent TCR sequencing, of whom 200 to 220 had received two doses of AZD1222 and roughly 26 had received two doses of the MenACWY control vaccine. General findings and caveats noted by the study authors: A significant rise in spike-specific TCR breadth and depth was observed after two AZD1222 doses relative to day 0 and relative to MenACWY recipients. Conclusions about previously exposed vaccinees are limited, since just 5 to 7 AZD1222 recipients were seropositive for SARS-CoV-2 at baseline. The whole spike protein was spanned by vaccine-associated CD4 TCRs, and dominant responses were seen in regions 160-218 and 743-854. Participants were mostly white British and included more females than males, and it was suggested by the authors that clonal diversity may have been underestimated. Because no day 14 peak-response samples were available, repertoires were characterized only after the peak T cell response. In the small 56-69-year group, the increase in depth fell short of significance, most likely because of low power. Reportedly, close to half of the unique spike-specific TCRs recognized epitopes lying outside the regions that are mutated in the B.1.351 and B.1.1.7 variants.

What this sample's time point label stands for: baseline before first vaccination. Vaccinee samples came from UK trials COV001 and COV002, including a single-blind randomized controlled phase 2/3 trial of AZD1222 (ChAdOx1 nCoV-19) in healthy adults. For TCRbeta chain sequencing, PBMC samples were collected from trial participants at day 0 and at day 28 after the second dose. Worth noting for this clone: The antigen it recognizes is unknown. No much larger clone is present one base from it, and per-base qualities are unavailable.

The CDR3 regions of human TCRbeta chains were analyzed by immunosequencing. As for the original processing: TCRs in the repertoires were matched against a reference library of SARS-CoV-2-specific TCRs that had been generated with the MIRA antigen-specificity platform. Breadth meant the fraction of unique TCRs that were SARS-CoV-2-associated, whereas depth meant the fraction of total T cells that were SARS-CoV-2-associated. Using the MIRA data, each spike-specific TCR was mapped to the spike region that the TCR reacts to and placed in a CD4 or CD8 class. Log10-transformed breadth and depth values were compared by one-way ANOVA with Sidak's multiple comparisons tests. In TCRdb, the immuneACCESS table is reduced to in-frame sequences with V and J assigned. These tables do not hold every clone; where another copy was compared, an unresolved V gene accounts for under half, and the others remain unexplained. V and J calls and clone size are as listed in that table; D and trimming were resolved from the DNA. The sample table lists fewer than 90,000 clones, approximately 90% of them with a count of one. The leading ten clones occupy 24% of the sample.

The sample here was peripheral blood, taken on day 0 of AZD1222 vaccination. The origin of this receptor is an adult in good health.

The nucleotide sequence reads TGTGCCACCAGTGAGGCCGGGACAGGGGCCCCGGGGCAGTACTTC. Its amino acids are CATSEAGTGAPGQYF. Recombination linked TRBV24-1 to TRBJ2-7, with TRBD1 identical over 10 junction bases. CDR1 KGHDR and CDR2 SFDVKD were looked up in the germline V gene. The CDR3, cysteine through phenylalanine, is 15 amino acids long. Only the CDR3 DNA is retained, 45 bases long and in frame from the first base. From V the trimming removes 4 bases and from J it removes 9 bases, while the gene matches leave 11 bases of the junction unaccounted for.